The T cell receptor beta chain described here comes from a study of blood T cell repertoires in COVID-19 (dated by TCRdb to 2018 to 2020). As for the study more broadly: Collaborator samples came from the United States, Italy and Spain and covered acute and convalescent phases of COVID-19. The prospective study material was composed of cDNA or gDNA derived from T cells, B-cell-depleted T cells, or PBMCs. The dataset comprised deeply sampled blood TCRbeta repertoires from subjects exposed to, actively infected with, or recovered from COVID-19. The repertoires were released in a freely available public database meant as a resource for research on the immune response to SARS-CoV-2. Samples came from the ongoing ImmuneRACE study (first 160 participants) plus 1,254 subjects from 6 global collaborators. A de-identified subject ID, COVID-19 status, age in years and sex were almost always included in the sample metadata. Where available, HLA class I and class II types were taken from metadata supplied by the sample provider and were not determined by assay-based typing.

Each collaborating institution followed its own protocols to collect whole blood in K2EDTA tubes. For TCRbeta analysis, collaborators shipped samples as frozen whole blood, isolated PBMCs, or DNA extracted from either of those sample types. Overall results and qualifications from the work: The amount of clinical and demographic metadata varied by source and participant and was provided uncurated.

As for this clone: The antigen it recognizes is unknown. Per-base qualities were not stored, and no clone one base away is much larger.

TCRbeta CDR3 regions were amplified from genomic DNA using the immunoSEQ Assay, a bias-controlled multiplex PCR. In the source study's methods: The number of nucleated cells in each sample was estimated from the amplification of reference gene primers within the assay. To quantify the absolute abundance of each unique TCRbeta CDR3 rearrangement, sequence reads were collapsed and filtered. For each sample, productive Simpson clonality was calculated as the square root of Simpson's diversity index across productive rearrangements. What TCRdb holds here is the immuneACCESS table cut down to in-frame rearrangements. Part of the clones is not present; checked against another copy, under half of the missing clones reflect an unresolved V gene, and the others are unexplained. That table gives V, J and clone size, and the DNA gave D and trimming. The sample contains 200,000 to 250,000 clones, 65% to 90% of them found a single time. The ten largest clones represent approximately 5% of the sample.

The clonotype comes from a human donor in a cohort sampled during active COVID-19. Sequences were obtained from peripheral blood.

The nucleotide sequence is TGTGCCTCCAGTTTAGTAAACGGGTACGAGCAGTACTTC. It is translated as CASSLVNGYEQYF. The V and J genes are TRBV12-3 or TRBV12-4 and TRBJ2-7, with the identity of the D gene unclear. The CDR3 spans 13 residues, from the cysteine through the phenylalanine. Left in the record is the CDR3 DNA by itself, 39 bases read in frame from the first base. V is reduced by 11 bases and J by 4 bases, leaving a spacing of 18 bases between them.